These 28 T cell receptor beta chains share one sample of origin, sequenced in a study of T cell responses to AZD1222 COVID-19 vaccine. Libraries were prepared by immunoSEQ multiplex PCR; TCRdb keeps only in-frame clonotypes and omits some of them. The table has 120,000 to 150,000 clones, approximately 85% seen once; the top ten hold around 4.1%. The sample was peripheral blood, taken on day 0 of MenACWY control vaccination. The receptors shown here come from an adult in good health.

The rearrangement joins TRBV30 to TRBJ1-1; D possibly corresponds to TRBD1 (5 bases). The CDR3 runs 13 residues. With 2 bases removed from V and 1 base from J, the gap between germline ends came to 8 bases. Germline loops: CDR1 GTSNPN, CDR2 SVGIG (reference sequence). CDR3 in DNA: TGTGCCTGGAGTCGACAGACGAACACTGAAGCTTTCTTT. This codes for CAWSRQTNTEAFF.

J is TRBJ1-6 and V is TRBV3-1 (or the pseudogene TRBV3-2); D may be TRBD1 (5 bases). This CDR3 region has 16 residues. Germline V gene lookup returns CDR1 LGHDT and CDR2 YNNKEL (reference sequence). Trimming stripped 2 bases from V and 7 bases from J, with 15 bases between. The CDR3 DNA follows: TGTGCCAGCAGCCAAAGGGGATATTTATCGAATTCACCCCTCCACTTT. Translating gives CASSQRGYLSNSPLHF.

This clone has only one observation. The rearrangement joins TRBV27 to TRBJ1-6; tentative D call: TRBD1 (6 bases). V was trimmed by 6 bases and J by 10 bases, leaving 19 bases between them. The CDR3 runs to 15 residues. Germline CDR1 is MNHEY and CDR2 is SMNVEV (reference sequence). CDR3 amino acids: CASRVDGGRGSPLHF. CDR3 in DNA: TGTGCCAGCAGGGTGGATGGGGGGCGGGGATCACCCCTCCACTTT.

The V and J genes are TRBV19 and TRBJ2-2; D may be TRBD1 (6 bases). Trimming took 6 bases from V and 1 from J, leaving 9 bases between them. The germline gives CDR1 LNHDA, CDR2 SQIVND (reference sequence). The CDR3 totals 14 residues. The CDR3: CASSLQGNTGELFF. In DNA, the CDR3 is TGTGCCAGTAGCTTACAGGGGAACACCGGGGAGCTGTTTTTT. Variable domain in full (rest from reference TRBV19 and TRBJ2-2): DGGITQSPKYLFRKEGQNVTLSCEQNLNHDAMYWYRQDPGQGLRLIYYSQIVNDFQKGDIAEGYSVSREKKESFPLTVTSAQKNPTAFYLCASSLQGNTGELFFGEGSRLTVL.

This sequence joins TRBV6-5 and TRBJ1-2; no firm D call. Germline CDR1 is MNHEY and CDR2 is SVGAGI. This CDR3 has 16 amino acids. The V end lost 0 bases, the J end lost 8 bases, and 19 bases lay between the germline ends. CDR3 nucleotide sequence: TGTGCCAGCAGTTACTCGGCGGGCCCCACTCCGGCCGGCTACACCTTC. It translates to CASSYSAGPTPAGYTF.

This rearrangement joins TRBV4-1 to TRBJ2-3; TRBD2 matches 11 bases. The trim removed 3 bases at V and 1 base at J, leaving 3 bases unmatched. The CDR3 runs 16 residues. Per germline, CDR1 MGHRA and CDR2 YSYEKL. The CDR3 is CASSHSLAGGTDTQYF. The DNA for the CDR3 is TGCGCCAGCAGCCATTCACTAGCGGGGGGCACAGATACGCAGTATTTT.

The rearrangement joins TRBV5-4 to TRBJ1-2; 7 bases fit TRBD1. With 5 bases clipped from V and 8 bases from J, the junction kept 9 bases outside the gene matches. Germline CDR1 and CDR2: SGHNT and YYREEE (reference sequence). This CDR3 has 13 residues. CDR3: CASSIQGTGGYTF. In nucleotides, the CDR3 is TGTGCCAGCAGTATACAGGGGACTGGAGGCTACACCTTC.

The chain combines TRBV5-1 with TRBJ1-4; a weak D match, TRBD1 (5 bases). V shed 4 bases and J shed 2 bases, with 15 bases lying between them. In germline, CDR1 is SGHRS, CDR2 YFSETQ. This CDR3 is built from 16 residues. The DNA of the CDR3 is TGCGCCAGCAGCCCCGGGGAGGGGTGGACTAATGAAAAACTGTTTTTT. Translating gives CASSPGEGWTNEKLFF. Complete variable domain (other parts from reference TRBV5-1 and TRBJ1-4): KAGVTQTPRYLIKTRGQQVTLSCSPISGHRSVSWYQQTPGQGLQFLFEYFSETQRNKGNFPGRFSGRQFSNSRSEMNVSTLELGDSALYLCASSPGEGWTNEKLFFGSGTQLSVL.

The gene calls are TRBV4-1 and TRBJ2-7, with 9 bases that match TRBD1. CDR3 length: 17 amino acids. Trimming at V came to 1 base and at J to 3 bases, leaving 10 bases not matched to a gene. Per germline, CDR1 MGHRA and CDR2 YSYEKL. CDR3 amino acids: CASSQARDRGSNYEQYF. The DNA for the CDR3 is TGCGCCAGCAGCCAAGCACGAGACAGGGGGTCAAACTACGAGCAGTACTTC.

The chain is built from TRBV18 and TRBJ1-2; 8 bases map to TRBD1. CDR3 length: 14 residues. V was pared by 2 bases and J by 6 bases, with 5 bases of the junction left unmatched. Germline-derived CDR1 and CDR2 are KGHSH and LQKENI. DNA of the CDR3: TGTGCCAGCTCACCAACGGACAGGGCGGATGGCTACACCTTC. This encodes CASSPTDRADGYTF.

The genes are TRBV9 and TRBJ2-2, with a possible D match to TRBD1 (5 bases). Trimming shortened V by 0 bases and J by 1 base, and 10 bases separated the two germline ends. CDR3 length: 16 amino acids. Germline V lookup: CDR1 SGDLS, CDR2 YYNGEE. The chain's CDR3 is CASSVAMGLNTGELFF. Here the CDR3 DNA reads TGTGCCAGCAGCGTAGCTATGGGGCTGAACACCGGGGAGCTGTTTTTT.

The V gene is TRBV28, the J gene TRBJ2-1; D might be TRBD1 or TRBD2, each matching 6 bases. Germline lookup yields CDR1 MDHEN and CDR2 SYDVKM. V lost 5 bases, J lost 8 bases, and 16 bases lay in between. This CDR3 region has 14 residues. CDR3 loop: CASSPRGVNHEQFF. The CDR3 DNA follows: TGTGCCAGCAGTCCTAGGGGGGTGAACCATGAGCAGTTCTTC.

The chain links TRBV7-9 to TRBJ1-4; the D gene is possibly TRBD1 (5 bases). CDR1 is SEHNR and CDR2 is FQNEAQ in the germline V gene (reference sequence). The V and J ends lost 4 bases and 7 bases respectively, with 10 bases between them. CDR3 length equals 13 residues. The CDR3 loop is CASSSGGSEKLFF. CDR3 coding DNA: TGTGCCAGCAGCTCCGGGGGGAGTGAAAAACTGTTTTTT.

This clone was recorded a few times. V gene TRBV7-9 combines with J gene TRBJ1-4; TRBD1 might be the D (5 bases). Germline loops: CDR1 SEHNR, CDR2 FQNEAQ (reference sequence). The V end was cut by 5 bases, the J end by 7 bases, with 17 bases between. This CDR3 is built from 15 residues. CDR3 sequence (DNA): TGTGCCAGCAGCAGCAGGGTTCCCACTGGTGAAAAACTGTTTTTT. This sequence encodes CASSSRVPTGEKLFF.

On this clone itself: Distinct nucleotide sequences in the sample also encode this CDR3. The chain has TRBV6-1 and TRBJ1-5; unclear D gene. From germline, CDR1 is MNHNS and CDR2 SASEGT. V was pared by 2 bases and J by 6 bases, with 5 bases between. The CDR3 runs to 12 residues. The CDR3 loop is CASSEPLQPQHF. The CDR3 DNA is TGTGCCAGCAGTGAACCCCTTCAGCCCCAGCATTTT.

This sequence joins TRBV4-1 and TRBJ2-4; a weak D match, TRBD1 (6 bases). The V end was cut by 0 bases, the J end by 0 bases, with 12 bases between. From germline, CDR1 is MGHRA and CDR2 YSYEKL. The CDR3 runs to 17 residues. CDR3 bases: TGCGCCAGCAGCCAAGATACAGGGTCTCTAGCCAAAAACATTCAGTACTTC. Its translation: CASSQDTGSLAKNIQYF.

The V call is TRBV5-4, the J call TRBJ1-4; D not certain. This CDR3 has 14 residues. Germline V CDR1 and CDR2: SGHNT, YYREEE (reference sequence). V was clipped by 6 bases and J by 6 bases, with 15 bases between them. The CDR3 sequence is CASTFGLPYEKLFF. The DNA of the CDR3 is TGTGCCAGCACGTTCGGACTGCCCTATGAAAAACTGTTTTTT.

This chain joins TRBV2 and TRBJ2-2; tentative D call: TRBD2 (5 bases). The CDR3 runs 13 residues. Trimming stripped 6 bases from V and 5 bases from J, with 10 bases between. The germline V gene has CDR1 SNHLY and CDR2 FYNNEI. Here the CDR3 DNA reads TGTGCCAGCAGGCCTGACTATACCGGGGAGCTGTTTTTT. Translated: CASRPDYTGELFF.

The chain is built from TRBV10-3 and TRBJ2-3; 7 nucleotides agree with TRBD2. V shed 8 bases and J 1 base; nucleotides not matched to a gene: 0. From germline, CDR1 is ENHRY and CDR2 SYGVKD. The CDR3 spans 12 residues. CDR3 amino acids: CAIGGGTDTQYF. The DNA of the CDR3 is TGTGCCATCGGGGGGGGCACAGATACGCAGTATTTT.

A single count supports this clone. V gene TRBV5-1 combines with J gene TRBJ2-2; a possible D gene is TRBD1 (6 bases). V was cut by 6 bases and J by 1 base, with 16 bases left in between. Germline CDR1 reads SGHRS; CDR2 reads YFSETQ. CDR3 length: 16 amino acids. The CDR3 loop is CASKGTGSGNTGELFF. DNA for the CDR3: TGCGCCAGCAAGGGAACAGGGAGTGGGAACACCGGGGAGCTGTTTTTT.

V and J are TRBV19 and TRBJ1-4, with TRBD1 identical over 7 bases. Germline trimming cut 7 bases from V and 6 bases from J; bases unmatched to any gene: 8. The CDR3 contains 14 residues. Germline V CDR1 and CDR2: LNHDA, SQIVND (reference sequence). The CDR3 region is CASKGDSMDEKLFF. The DNA for the CDR3 is TGTGCCAGTAAGGGGGACAGTATGGATGAAAAACTGTTTTTT.

This chain joins TRBV19 and TRBJ2-1; D is perhaps TRBD1 (6 bases). Germline CDR1 reads LNHDA; CDR2 reads SQIVND (reference sequence). The CDR3 length is 19 residues. Deletions cut 0 bases from V and 5 bases from J, with 23 bases between. The CDR3, as DNA: TGTGCCAGTAGTATAGATCCCCCCCGACAGGCTATAAGGCACAATGAGCAGTTCTTC. Its translation: CASSIDPPRQAIRHNEQFF.

V is TRBV5-1 and J is TRBJ1-4, with TRBD1 as a possible D gene (6 bases). The germline V and J ends were trimmed by 2 bases and 8 bases, with 19 bases remaining between them. Looked up from germline, CDR1 is SGHRS and CDR2 is YFSETQ. CDR3 length: 16 residues. CDR3 nucleotide sequence: TGCGCCAGCAGCTTCCGTCCACAGGGAGGGCACGAAAAACTGTTTTTT. Translating gives CASSFRPQGGHEKLFF.

The rearrangement uses TRBV16 and TRBJ2-3; D possibly corresponds to TRBD1 (5 bases). The CDR3 is 16 residues long. With 0 bases removed from V and 6 bases from J, the gap between germline ends came to 16 bases. Germline V gene data show CDR1 as KGHSY and CDR2 as FQNENV. CDR3 loop: CASSQSPGQGPDTQYF. The CDR3 coding sequence is TGTGCCAGCAGCCAATCCCCCGGTCAGGGTCCCGATACGCAGTATTTT.

The chain joins TRBV4-1 to TRBJ2-5, with D unresolved. The germline gives CDR1 MGHRA, CDR2 YSYEKL. The CDR3 extends over 13 amino acids. Trimming took off 3 bases at V and 4 bases at J, with 9 bases between the two ends. CDR3 protein: CASSQYLLETQYF. In DNA, the CDR3 is TGCGCCAGCAGCCAGTATCTTTTAGAGACCCAGTACTTC.

V usage is TRBV6-5 and J usage is TRBJ1-2; TRBD1 is a possible D gene (6 bases). The germline CDR1 and CDR2 sequences are MNHEY and SVGAGI. CDR3 length: 15 amino acids. V was clipped by 5 bases and J by 4 bases, with 17 bases between them. The CDR3 loop is CASSKSGQSSYGYTF. For the CDR3, the DNA is TGTGCCAGCAGTAAAAGTGGACAGAGTTCCTATGGCTACACCTTC.

This clone was seen a single time. The DNA for the CDR3 is TGTGCCAGCAGCCAAGAGGTGGGACTAGCGGGGGTGAACACCGGGGAGCTGTTTTTT. Protein: CASSQEVGLAGVNTGELFF. V is TRBV3-1 (or the pseudogene TRBV3-2) and J is TRBJ2-2; 14 bases agree with TRBD2. Germline loops: CDR1 LGHDT, CDR2 YNNKEL (reference sequence). The CDR3 has 19 residues. J lost 1 base, V lost 0 bases, and 4 bases had no gene match.

V and J are TRBV6-6 and TRBJ1-3; D is uncertain. Germline V CDR1 and CDR2: MNHNY, SVGAGI (reference sequence). The germline V and J ends were trimmed by 4 bases and 6 bases, with 16 bases remaining between them. CDR3 length equals 15 residues. The CDR3 protein is CASSSLSTQANTIYF. CDR3 sequence (DNA): TGTGCCAGCAGTTCCTTGTCGACCCAAGCAAACACCATATATTTT.